This T cell receptor beta chain was profiled in a study of PD-1 blockade in mismatch repair-deficient tumors. Study in general: Enrolled about 2012-2016, patients had progressing, pretreated mismatch repair-deficient cancers of about twelve types.

Germline V CDR1 and CDR2: SGHAT, FQNNGV. The V end was cut by 6 bases, the J end by 8 bases, with 25 bases between. CDR3 length equals 16 residues. Profiled with immunoSEQ multiplex PCR; TCRdb holds only in-frame clones, not every one. The sample includes 35,000 to 40,000 clones, 75% to 85% of them seen just once. This material consisted of peripheral blood, taken 4 weeks after starting pembrolizumab. The clonotype originates from an adult with mismatch repair-deficient cancer. V gene TRBV11-2 combines with J gene TRBJ1-2; D might be TRBD1 (6 bases). CDR3 DNA: TGTGCCAGCAGGGGATTGCGGGGGCGTAACATTGGAGGCTACACCTTC. Its protein is CASRGLRGRNIGGYTF.